Given below is one T cell receptor beta chain in context. Its antigen is still unknown. This entry comes from a study of CD8 T cells in ankylosing spondylitis. Generation of TCR beta libraries employed quantitative 5'-RACE incorporating molecular barcodes. A single record per CDR3 protein comes from TCRdb applying MiXCR to the 5' RACE reads. The table includes 200,000 or so distinct CDR3 sequences, about a quarter detected once. Study outcomes and limitations: There was a TCR beta motif, made of eight highly homologous variants, that appeared characteristic of ankylosing spondylitis blood.

The CDR3 is 13 amino acids. Germline V gives CDR1 DFQATT, CDR2 SNEGSKA (reference sequence). J gave up 4 bases and V 5 bases, and 5 bases lay outside the gene matches. Sequencing was carried out using blood, either unsorted or a sorted T cell fraction (not recorded which). The TCR originated in a male donor with ankylosing spondylitis or in good health (not recorded which). The chain employs TRBV20-1 and TRBJ2-1; 7 bases fit TRBD1. The CDR3 DNA is TGCAGTGCTCGGCAGGGGGTTTACAATGAGCAGTTCTTC. It encodes CSARQGVYNEQFF.